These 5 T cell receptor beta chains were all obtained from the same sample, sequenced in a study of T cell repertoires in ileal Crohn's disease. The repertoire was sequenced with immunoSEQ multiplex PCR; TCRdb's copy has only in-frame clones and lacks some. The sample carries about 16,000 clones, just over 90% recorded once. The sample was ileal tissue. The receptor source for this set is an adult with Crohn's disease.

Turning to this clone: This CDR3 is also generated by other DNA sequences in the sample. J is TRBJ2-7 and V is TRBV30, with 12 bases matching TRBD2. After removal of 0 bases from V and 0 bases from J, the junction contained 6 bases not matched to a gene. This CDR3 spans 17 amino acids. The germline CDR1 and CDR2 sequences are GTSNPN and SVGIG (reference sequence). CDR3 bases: TGTGCCTGGAGTGTACGGACTAGCGGGGCGACCTCCTACGAGCAGTACTTC. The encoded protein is CAWSVRTSGATSYEQYF. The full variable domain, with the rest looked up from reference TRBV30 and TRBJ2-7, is SQTIHQWPATLVQPVGSPLSLECTVEGTSNPNLYWYRQAAGRGLQLLFYSVGIGQISSEVPQNLSASRPQDRQFILSSKKLLLSDSGFYLCAWSVRTSGATSYEQYFGPGTRLTVT.

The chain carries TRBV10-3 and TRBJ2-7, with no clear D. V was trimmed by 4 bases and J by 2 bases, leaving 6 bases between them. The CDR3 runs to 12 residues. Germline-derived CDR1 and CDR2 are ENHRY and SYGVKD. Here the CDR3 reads CAISVPTYEQYF. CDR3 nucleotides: TGTGCCATCAGTGTTCCTACCTACGAGCAGTACTTC.

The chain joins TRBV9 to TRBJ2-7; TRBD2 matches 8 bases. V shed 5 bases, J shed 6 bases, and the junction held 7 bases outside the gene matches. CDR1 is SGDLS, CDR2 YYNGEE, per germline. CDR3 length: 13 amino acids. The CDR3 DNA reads TGTGCCAGCAGGTCAAGCGGGGGCCCCGAGCAGTACTTC. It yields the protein CASRSSGGPEQYF. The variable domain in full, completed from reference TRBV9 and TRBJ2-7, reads DSGVTQTPKHLITATGQRVTLRCSPRSGDLSVYWYQQSLDQGLQFLIQYYNGEERAKGNILERFSAQQFPDLHSELNLSSLELGDSALYFCASRSSGGPEQYFGPGTRLTVT.

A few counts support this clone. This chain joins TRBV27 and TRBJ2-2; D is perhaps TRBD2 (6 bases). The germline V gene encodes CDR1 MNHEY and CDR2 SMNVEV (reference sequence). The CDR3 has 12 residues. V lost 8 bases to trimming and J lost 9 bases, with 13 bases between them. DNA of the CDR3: TGTGCCAGCGGCTTGGGGGGAAGGGAGCTGTTTTTT. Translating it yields CASGLGGRELFF.

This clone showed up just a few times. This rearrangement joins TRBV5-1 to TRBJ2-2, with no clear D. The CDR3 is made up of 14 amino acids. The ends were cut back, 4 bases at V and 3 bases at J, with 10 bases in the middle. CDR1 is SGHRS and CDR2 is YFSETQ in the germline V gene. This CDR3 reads CASSPLSDTGELFF. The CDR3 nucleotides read TGCGCCAGCAGCCCTCTATCGGACACCGGGGAGCTGTTTTTT.